These 21 T cell receptor beta chains were all obtained from the same sample, sequenced in a study of blood T cell repertoires in COVID-19. Clones were read by immunoSEQ multiplex PCR, and TCRdb kept only the in-frame ones, dropping some. The sample contains tens of thousands of clones, around three quarters of which appear only once. Input material: peripheral blood. These receptors were taken from a man aged 55 to 70 with active or convalescent COVID-19.

V is TRBV14 and J is TRBJ2-3, with 9 bases lining up with TRBD1. The germline gives CDR1 SGHDN, CDR2 FVKESK. The trim removed 2 bases at V and 8 bases at J, leaving 5 bases unmatched. This CDR3 is 14 amino acids long. The CDR3 region is CASSQLGTGTTQYF. CDR3 coding DNA: TGTGCCAGCAGCCAACTAGGGACAGGGACTACGCAGTATTTT. The full variable domain, in which reference TRBV14 and TRBJ2-3 provide the parts outside the CDR3, is EAGVTQFPSHSVIEKGQTVTLRCDPISGHDNLYWYRRVMGKEIKFLLHFVKESKQDESGMPNNRFLAERTGGTYSTLKVQPAELEDSGVYFCASSQLGTGTTQYFGPGTRLTVL.

This clone has just a few counts. This chain joins TRBV6-2 or TRBV6-3 and TRBJ2-1; 10 bases match TRBD1. Germline lookup yields CDR1 MNHEY and CDR2 SVGEGT. V shed 5 bases, J shed 6 bases, and the junction held 10 bases outside the gene matches. This CDR3 has 16 amino acids. The CDR3 reads CASSPHGQGVGNEQFF. The CDR3 DNA reads as TGTGCCAGCAGTCCCCATGGACAGGGGGTTGGCAATGAGCAGTTCTTC.

The V gene is TRBV15, the J gene TRBJ1-2, with 7 nucleotides matching TRBD1. The CDR3 extends over 16 amino acids. The V gene end was trimmed by 0 bases and the J gene end by 8 bases; junction bases not matched to a gene: 12. Germline assignment: CDR1 LNHNV and CDR2 YYDKDF (reference sequence). CDR3 protein: CATSREGDRVLEGYTF. The CDR3 DNA reads TGTGCCACCAGCAGAGAGGGAGACAGGGTACTCGAGGGCTACACCTTC.

The chain links TRBV4-1 to TRBJ1-5; 8 bases agree with TRBD1. Losses at the gene ends were 0 bases for V and 5 bases for J; bases not matched to a gene: 15. This CDR3 region has 19 residues. The germline V gene encodes CDR1 MGHRA and CDR2 YSYEKL. CDR3 DNA sequence: TGCGCCAGCAGCCAAGAAGGAGGACAGGGAAACACTTTATATCAGCCCCAGCATTTT. It translates to CASSQEGGQGNTLYQPQHF.

The chain links TRBV10-2 to TRBJ2-3; D is perhaps TRBD2 (7 bases). Trimming shortened V by 6 bases and J by 5 bases, and 24 bases separated the two germline ends. Germline assignment: CDR1 WSHSY and CDR2 SAAADI. The CDR3 covers 17 residues. DNA for the CDR3: TGCGCCAGCAGAGTAGGGGGGGGCGGCGGAAGGGGAGATACGCAGTATTTT. This codes for CASRVGGGGGRGDTQYF.

The rearrangement links TRBV3-1 (or the pseudogene TRBV3-2) to TRBJ2-2, with D perhaps matching TRBD1 (6 bases). There are 15 residues in the CDR3. The V gene's germline CDR1 is LGHDT and CDR2 YNNKEL (reference sequence). V lost 3 bases to trimming and J lost 4 bases, with 12 bases between them. The CDR3 nucleotides are TGTGCCAGCAGCCAGGCGGCAGGGGTCACCGGGGAGCTGTTTTTT. The encoded protein is CASSQAAGVTGELFF.

The V gene is TRBV11-1, the J gene TRBJ2-7; the match to TRBD1 covers 10 bases. The V and J ends lost 2 bases and 0 bases, in that order; junction bases with no gene match: 4. Per the germline V gene, CDR1 is SGHAT and CDR2 is FQDESV (reference sequence). This CDR3 region has 16 residues. CDR3 bases: TGTGCCAGCAGCTTACACGGGACAGGGGCCTCCTACGAGCAGTACTTC. The encoded protein is CASSLHGTGASYEQYF.

V and J are TRBV5-4 and TRBJ2-7; the match to TRBD2 covers 16 bases. CDR3 length equals 16 residues. Germline V gives CDR1 SGHNT, CDR2 YYREEE (reference sequence). The trim removed 3 bases at V and 6 bases at J, leaving 6 bases unmatched. The CDR3 sequence is CASSSGTSGGASEQYF. CDR3 DNA: TGTGCCAGCAGCTCGGGGACTAGCGGGGGGGCGAGCGAGCAGTACTTC.

This clone was detected a few times. The chain couples TRBV30 to TRBJ2-1; possibly TRBD2 for D (7 bases). V was pared by 3 bases and J by 8 bases, with 17 bases between. Germline loops: CDR1 GTSNPN, CDR2 SVGIG (reference sequence). CDR3 length: 14 amino acids. CDR3 sequence reads: CAWRWGGARDEQFF. The CDR3 coding sequence is TGTGCCTGGAGGTGGGGGGGGGCCAGGGATGAGCAGTTCTTC. Full variable domain (missing parts from reference TRBV30 and TRBJ2-1): SQTIHQWPATLVQPVGSPLSLECTVEGTSNPNLYWYRQAAGRGLQLLFYSVGIGQISSEVPQNLSASRPQDRQFILSSKKLLLSDSGFYLCAWRWGGARDEQFFGPGTRLTVL.

The chain employs TRBV29-1 and TRBJ2-7, with D possibly matching TRBD2 (6 bases). Germline V gene data show CDR1 as SQVTM and CDR2 as ANQGSEA. V lost 0 bases, J lost 3 bases, and 15 bases lay in between. The length of the CDR3 is 15 residues. The CDR3 sequence is CSVEDRGGKGYEQYF. CDR3 in DNA: TGCAGCGTTGAAGATCGTGGGGGGAAAGGCTACGAGCAGTACTTC.

This clone appeared many times. J is TRBJ1-3 and V is TRBV4-2, with a possible D match to TRBD1 (6 bases). There are 12 residues in the CDR3. Germline values: CDR1 LGHNA, CDR2 YNFKEQ. V was pared by 11 bases and J by 0 bases, with 8 bases between. CDR3 region: CAYRDSGNTIYF. The CDR3 coding sequence is TGTGCCTACAGGGACTCTGGAAACACCATATATTTT.

The chain carries TRBV6-6 and TRBJ1-4; D call uncertain. Germline V CDR1 and CDR2: MNHNY, SVGAGI (reference sequence). Trimming removed 1 base from V and 8 bases from J, with 8 bases in between. The length of the CDR3 is 13 residues. As DNA, the CDR3 is TGTGCCAGCAGTTACTTCCCCCCAGAAAAACTGTTTTTT. This translates into CASSYFPPEKLFF.

The V call is TRBV5-1, the J call TRBJ1-1, with 8 positions matching TRBD1. The germline CDR1 and CDR2 sequences are SGHRS and YFSETQ. The V gene end was trimmed by 0 bases and the J gene end by 4 bases; junction bases not matched to a gene: 5. The CDR3 has 15 residues. CDR3 sequence: CASSLGTGISTEAFF. For the CDR3, the DNA is TGCGCCAGCAGCTTGGGGACAGGGATATCCACTGAAGCTTTCTTT.

The V call is TRBV10-1, the J call TRBJ1-5; no reliable D call. V gave up 7 bases and J gave up 9 bases, with 10 bases separating them. Germline values: CDR1 WNHNN, CDR2 SYGVQD (reference sequence). The CDR3 is 11 residues long. DNA of the CDR3: TGCGCCAGCAACCCTGAGCCGCCCCAGCATTTT. This codes for CASNPEPPQHF.

The chain couples TRBV10-3 to TRBJ1-5; no clear D gene. The V end was cut by 2 bases, the J end by 0 bases, with 8 bases between. The CDR3 contains 15 residues. CDR1 and CDR2 (germline): ENHRY, SYGVKD. CDR3 in amino acids: CAISEGWSSNQPQHF. DNA for the CDR3: TGTGCCATCAGTGAGGGTTGGAGTAGCAATCAGCCCCAGCATTTT.

The CDR3 nucleotides are TGTGCCAGCAGCCCAGGATACGGAAACACTGAAGCTTTCTTT. Translating gives CASSPGYGNTEAFF. The chain employs TRBV7-8 and TRBJ1-1; D is uncertain. Germline V gene lookup returns CDR1 SGHVS and CDR2 FQNEAQ. With 5 bases removed from V and 2 bases from J, the gap between germline ends came to 12 bases. This CDR3 comprises 14 residues.

This clone was seen once. The V and J genes are TRBV28 and TRBJ1-4; a possible D gene is TRBD1 (5 bases). V lost 5 bases to trimming and J lost 7 bases, with 17 bases between them. CDR1 and CDR2 from the germline V gene are MDHEN and SYDVKM. This CDR3 has 15 amino acids. DNA for the CDR3: TGTGCCAGCAGTGGGGGGGGATATCGAGTTGAAAAACTGTTTTTT. As protein: CASSGGGYRVEKLFF.

This rearrangement joins TRBV10-3 to TRBJ1-1, with 9 bases identical to TRBD1. The V and J ends lost 5 bases and 0 bases, in that order; junction bases with no gene match: 7. The germline CDR1 and CDR2 sequences are ENHRY and SYGVKD. This CDR3 is built from 16 residues. The CDR3 sequence is CAISSGTGLLNTEAFF. CDR3 bases: TGTGCCATCAGTTCCGGGACAGGGTTATTGAACACTGAAGCTTTCTTT.

The genes are TRBV3-1 (or the pseudogene TRBV3-2) and TRBJ1-5; 8 bases align to TRBD1. The CDR3 covers 17 residues. Germline assignment: CDR1 LGHDT and CDR2 YNNKEL (reference sequence). With V trimmed by 2 bases and J by 4 bases, 10 bases remained unmatched. The CDR3 reads CASSQRETGVRNQPQHF. The CDR3 region has the DNA TGTGCCAGCAGCCAACGCGAGACAGGGGTAAGGAATCAGCCCCAGCATTTT.

This chain joins TRBV7-6 and TRBJ1-5; D uncertain. The V gene's germline CDR1 is SGHVS and CDR2 FNYEAQ. The CDR3 has 11 amino acids. The V gene lost 4 bases and the J gene lost 5 bases, with 3 bases spanning the gap. CDR3 loop: CASSSYQPQHF. Written as DNA, the CDR3 is TGTGCCAGCAGCTCCTATCAGCCCCAGCATTTT. Full variable domain (remainder filled in from reference TRBV7-6 and TRBJ1-5): GAGVSQSPRYKVTKRGQDVALRCDPISGHVSLYWYRQALGQGPEFLTYFNYEAQQDKSGLPNDRFSAERPEGSISTLTIQRTEQRDSAMYRCASSSYQPQHFGDGTRLSIL.

This sequence joins TRBV10-3 and TRBJ2-1; TRBD2 aligns across 7 bases. J was trimmed by 0 bases and V by 6 bases; bases with no gene match: 11. The CDR3 runs to 17 residues. From germline, CDR1 is ENHRY and CDR2 SYGVKD. As DNA, the CDR3 is TGTGCCATCAGGAAGACTAGCCCACTGAGCTCCTACAATGAGCAGTTCTTC. This sequence encodes CAIRKTSPLSSYNEQFF.